The rows below give T cell receptor beta chains drawn from one sample of a study of T-cell reconstitution after alpha-beta-depleted transplantation in children. TCRdb analysed the PCR reads with MiXCR anew, one entry per CDR3 protein. Among around 250,000 distinct CDR3 sequences listed, roughly 23% were seen once. Source: PBMCs, taken before TCRalphabeta/CD19-depleted stem cell transplant. Receptors were obtained from a girl aged 2 to 10 with Fanconi anemia, due to receive a stem cell transplant. CDR3s include the opening cysteine and the closing phenylalanine or tryptophan. The D gene is left open where the match is weak. Some rows have no size entry. The others give once, few or many, or a class for an expanded clone.

j_gene: TRBJ2-7
d_gene: NA
abundance: NA
v_gene: TRBV29-1
CDR3nt: TGCAGCGTGTGGAACGGGCGGGTATCCTACGAGCAGTACTTC
CDR3aa: CSVWNGRVSYEQYF

j_gene: TRBJ2-3
d_gene: TRBD2
abundance: NA
v_gene: TRBV9
CDR3nt: TGTGCCAGCAGCGTAGGTAGCGGGGAAATCACAGATACGCAGTATTTT
CDR3aa: CASSVGSGEITDTQYF

j_gene: TRBJ2-1
d_gene: TRBD1
abundance: few
v_gene: TRBV27
CDR3nt: TGTGCCAGCAGGTCGACAGGGGGCTACAATGAGCAGTTCTTC
CDR3aa: CASRSTGGYNEQFF

j_gene: TRBJ2-3
d_gene: TRBD2
abundance: many
v_gene: TRBV4-2
CDR3nt: TGTGCCAGCAGCCAACCGGGACTAGTTCAGTATTTT
CDR3aa: CASSQPGLVQYF

j_gene: TRBJ1-2
d_gene: NA
abundance: NA
v_gene: TRBV29-1
CDR3nt: TGCAGCGTTGAACGGGTGGGGGAATATGGCTACACCTTC
CDR3aa: CSVERVGEYGYTF

j_gene: TRBJ1-1
d_gene: TRBD1
abundance: NA
v_gene: TRBV20-1
CDR3nt: TGCAGTCCCAACAGGGGGTTAGGTGAAGCTTTCTTT
CDR3aa: CSPNRGLGEAFF

j_gene: TRBJ2-1
d_gene: NA
abundance: NA
v_gene: TRBV18
CDR3nt: TGTGCCAGCTCCCATGGGAGCGGGCGGTACAATGAGCAGTTCTTC
CDR3aa: CASSHGSGRYNEQFF

j_gene: TRBJ2-7
d_gene: TRBD2
abundance: few
v_gene: TRBV29-1
CDR3nt: TGCAGCGTCGTAGCGGGCTTGGGGGAGCAGTACTTC
CDR3aa: CSVVAGLGEQYF

j_gene: TRBJ2-4
d_gene: TRBD2
abundance: once
v_gene: TRBV20-1
CDR3nt: TGCAGTACTAGGCCCACCAGCGGGGGCCCGAAAAACATTCAGTACTTC
CDR3aa: CSTRPTSGGPKNIQYF

j_gene: TRBJ2-5
d_gene: TRBD1
abundance: many
v_gene: TRBV29-1
CDR3nt: TGCAGCGTTGGACAGGGGGAGACCCAGTACTTC
CDR3aa: CSVGQGETQYF

j_gene: TRBJ1-2
d_gene: NA
abundance: many
v_gene: TRBV20-1
CDR3nt: TGCAGTGCTAGAGCCTTCCAGGGTTATGGCTACACCTTC
CDR3aa: CSARAFQGYGYTF

j_gene: TRBJ1-1
d_gene: NA
abundance: few
v_gene: TRBV15
CDR3nt: TGTGCCACCAGCAGAGGCAGAGGCAACACTGAAGCTTTCTTT
CDR3aa: CATSRGRGNTEAFF

j_gene: TRBJ2-3
d_gene: NA
abundance: NA
v_gene: TRBV20-1
CDR3nt: TGCAGTGCTAGTGTCGAGACGGTCTTAGATACGCAGTATTTT
CDR3aa: CSASVETVLDTQYF

j_gene: TRBJ2-1
d_gene: NA
abundance: many
v_gene: TRBV20-1
CDR3nt: TGCAGTGCCCCGTCCGGGCAGGACTACAATGAGCAGTTCTTC
CDR3aa: CSAPSGQDYNEQFF

j_gene: TRBJ1-1
d_gene: TRBD1
abundance: NA
v_gene: TRBV6-1
CDR3nt: TGTGCCAGCAGTGCCCGACAGGGAGCAATAAGCGCTGAAGCTTTCTTT
CDR3aa: CASSARQGAISAEAFF

j_gene: TRBJ2-5
d_gene: TRBD1
abundance: few
v_gene: TRBV5-1
CDR3nt: TGCGCCAGCAGCTTGGCCGGGACAGGGGGTAAAGAGACCCAGTACTTC
CDR3aa: CASSLAGTGGKETQYF

j_gene: TRBJ2-3
d_gene: NA
abundance: NA
v_gene: TRBV4-1
CDR3nt: TGCGCCAGCAGACTGAGAGGACAGAGTAGCACAGATACGCAGTATTTT
CDR3aa: CASRLRGQSSTDTQYF

j_gene: TRBJ2-3
d_gene: NA
abundance: NA
v_gene: TRBV20-1
CDR3nt: TGCAGTGCCAGAGCGACCTACCACACAGATACGCAGTATTTT
CDR3aa: CSARATYHTDTQYF

j_gene: TRBJ1-2
d_gene: NA
abundance: many
v_gene: TRBV20-1
CDR3nt: TGCAGTGTAGCAGTCTATGGCTACACCTTC
CDR3aa: CSVAVYGYTF

j_gene: TRBJ2-1
d_gene: TRBD2
abundance: few
v_gene: TRBV6-4
CDR3nt: TGTGCCAGCAGTCCTACAGGGACTAGCGGGAGCCATGAGCAGTTCTTC
CDR3aa: CASSPTGTSGSHEQFF

j_gene: TRBJ2-7
d_gene: NA
abundance: many
v_gene: TRBV7-2
CDR3nt: TGTGCCAGCAGCTTAGAATTGCGAGGGGACGAGCAGTACTTC
CDR3aa: CASSLELRGDEQYF

j_gene: TRBJ2-7
d_gene: TRBD1
abundance: few
v_gene: TRBV5-1
CDR3nt: TGCGCCAGCAGCCTGACAGGGGGACTCATCGAGCAGTACTTC
CDR3aa: CASSLTGGLIEQYF

j_gene: TRBJ2-7
d_gene: NA
abundance: NA
v_gene: TRBV20-1
CDR3nt: TGCAGTGCTAGCGGGTTCAGGTCCGAGCAGTACTTC
CDR3aa: CSASGFRSEQYF

j_gene: TRBJ2-5
d_gene: TRBD2
abundance: many
v_gene: TRBV10-3
CDR3nt: TGTGCCATCAGTGATAGCGGGAGTACCGAGACCCAGTACTTC
CDR3aa: CAISDSGSTETQYF

j_gene: TRBJ2-1
d_gene: NA
abundance: NA
v_gene: TRBV27
CDR3nt: TGTGCCAGCAGTTTTTCCGCCTACAATGAGCAGTTCTTC
CDR3aa: CASSFSAYNEQFF

j_gene: TRBJ2-1
d_gene: TRBD2
abundance: many
v_gene: TRBV4-1
CDR3nt: TGCGCCAGCACTAGCGGGCCCGGAGGGAATGAGCAGTTCTTC
CDR3aa: CASTSGPGGNEQFF

j_gene: TRBJ2-5
d_gene: NA
abundance: NA
v_gene: TRBV12-3/TRBV12-4
CDR3nt: TGTGCCAGCAGTCGATCGACAGCTCAAGAGACCCAGTACTTC
CDR3aa: CASSRSTAQETQYF

j_gene: TRBJ1-1
d_gene: NA
abundance: NA
v_gene: TRBV4-2
CDR3nt: TGTGCCAGCAGCTCGGACAGCCGATTCACTGAAGCTTTCTTT
CDR3aa: CASSSDSRFTEAFF

j_gene: TRBJ2-1
d_gene: TRBD2
abundance: NA
v_gene: TRBV3-1
CDR3nt: TGTGCCAGCAGCCAAGACCCCAGCGGGGGCAATGAGCAGTTCTTC
CDR3aa: CASSQDPSGGNEQFF

j_gene: TRBJ2-5
d_gene: NA
abundance: NA
v_gene: TRBV5-1
CDR3nt: TGCGCCAGCAGCGAACAGGGTTATGAGACCCAGTACTTC
CDR3aa: CASSEQGYETQYF

j_gene: TRBJ1-2
d_gene: TRBD1
abundance: few
v_gene: TRBV28
CDR3nt: TGTGCCAGCAGTTTTGCAGGACAGGGAAGTAACTATGGCTACACCTTC
CDR3aa: CASSFAGQGSNYGYTF